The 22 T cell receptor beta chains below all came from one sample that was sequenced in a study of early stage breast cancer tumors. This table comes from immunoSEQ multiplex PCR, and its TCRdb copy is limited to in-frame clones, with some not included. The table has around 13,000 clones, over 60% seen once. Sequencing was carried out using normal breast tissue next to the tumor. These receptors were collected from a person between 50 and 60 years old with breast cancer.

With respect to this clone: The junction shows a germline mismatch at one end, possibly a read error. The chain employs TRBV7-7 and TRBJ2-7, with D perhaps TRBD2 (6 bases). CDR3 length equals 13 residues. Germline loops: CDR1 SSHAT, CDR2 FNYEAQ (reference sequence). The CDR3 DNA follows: TGTGCTAGCAGCGCCCGGGAGACCGGGGAGCAGTACTTC. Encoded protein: CASSARETGEQYF.

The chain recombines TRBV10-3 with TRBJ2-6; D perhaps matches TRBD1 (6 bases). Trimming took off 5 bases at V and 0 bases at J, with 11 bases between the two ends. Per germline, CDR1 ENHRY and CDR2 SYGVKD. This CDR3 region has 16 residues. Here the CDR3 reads CAISWTALSGANVLTF. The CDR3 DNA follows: TGTGCCATCAGTTGGACAGCGCTCTCTGGGGCCAACGTCCTGACTTTC.

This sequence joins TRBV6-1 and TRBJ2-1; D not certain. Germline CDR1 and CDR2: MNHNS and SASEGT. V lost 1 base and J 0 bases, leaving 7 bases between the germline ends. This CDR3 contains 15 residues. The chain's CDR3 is CASSEVYSSYNEQFF. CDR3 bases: TGTGCCAGCAGTGAAGTCTATAGCTCCTACAATGAGCAGTTCTTC.

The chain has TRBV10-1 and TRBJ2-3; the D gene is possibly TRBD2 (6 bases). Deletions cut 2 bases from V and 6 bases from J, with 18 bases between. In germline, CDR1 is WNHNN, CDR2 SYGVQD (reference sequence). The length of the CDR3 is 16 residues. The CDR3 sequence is CASSELAGRGEDTQYF. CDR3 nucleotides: TGCGCCAGCAGTGAGCTGGCGGGACGGGGCGAGGATACGCAGTATTTT.

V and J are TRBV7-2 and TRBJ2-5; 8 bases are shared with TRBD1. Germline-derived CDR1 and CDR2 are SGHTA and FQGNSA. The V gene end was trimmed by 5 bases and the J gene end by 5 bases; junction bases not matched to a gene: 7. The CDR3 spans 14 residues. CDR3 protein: CASSRQGLGETQYF. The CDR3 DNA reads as TGTGCCAGCAGCAGACAGGGGCTCGGGGAGACCCAGTACTTC.

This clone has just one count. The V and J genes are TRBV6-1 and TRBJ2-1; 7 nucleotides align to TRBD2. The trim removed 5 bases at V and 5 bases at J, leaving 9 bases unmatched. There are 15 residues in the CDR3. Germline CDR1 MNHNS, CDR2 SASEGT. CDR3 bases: TGTGCCAGCAGTCCCGTGGGGGGGGGAGACAATGAGCAGTTCTTC. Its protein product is CASSPVGGGDNEQFF.

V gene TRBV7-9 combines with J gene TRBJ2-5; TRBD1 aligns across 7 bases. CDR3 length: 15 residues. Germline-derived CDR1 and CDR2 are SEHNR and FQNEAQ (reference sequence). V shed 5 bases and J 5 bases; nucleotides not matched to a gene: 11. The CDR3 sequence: CASSPGQAPGETQYF. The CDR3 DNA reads TGTGCCAGCAGCCCAGGACAGGCCCCGGGGGAGACCCAGTACTTC.

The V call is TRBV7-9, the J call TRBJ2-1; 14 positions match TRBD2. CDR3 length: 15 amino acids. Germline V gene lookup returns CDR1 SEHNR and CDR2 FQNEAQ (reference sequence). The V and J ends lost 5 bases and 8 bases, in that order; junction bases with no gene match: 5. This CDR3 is CASSRGTSGGYEQFF. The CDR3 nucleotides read TGTGCCAGCAGCCGCGGGACTAGCGGGGGTTATGAGCAGTTCTTC.

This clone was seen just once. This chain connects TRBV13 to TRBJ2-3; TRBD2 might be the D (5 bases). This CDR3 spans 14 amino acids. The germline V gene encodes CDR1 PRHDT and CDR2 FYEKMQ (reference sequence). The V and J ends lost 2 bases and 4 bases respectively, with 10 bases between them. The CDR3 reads CASSLISVPDTQYF. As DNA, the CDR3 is TGTGCCAGCAGCTTAATTAGCGTGCCAGATACGCAGTATTTT.

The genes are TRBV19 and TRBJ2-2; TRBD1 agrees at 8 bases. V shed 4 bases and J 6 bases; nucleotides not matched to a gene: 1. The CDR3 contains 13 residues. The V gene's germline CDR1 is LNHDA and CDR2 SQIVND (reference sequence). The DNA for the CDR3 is TGTGCCAGTAGTACACAGGGGGCCGGGGAGCTGTTTTTT. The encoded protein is CASSTQGAGELFF.

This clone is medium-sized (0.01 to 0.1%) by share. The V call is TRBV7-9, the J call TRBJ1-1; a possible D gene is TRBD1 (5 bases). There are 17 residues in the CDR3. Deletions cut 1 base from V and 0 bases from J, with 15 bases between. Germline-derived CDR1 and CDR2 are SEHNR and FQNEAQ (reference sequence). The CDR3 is CASSLVSGGPLNTEAFF. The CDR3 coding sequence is TGTGCCAGCAGCTTAGTATCCGGGGGACCCCTGAACACTGAAGCTTTCTTT.

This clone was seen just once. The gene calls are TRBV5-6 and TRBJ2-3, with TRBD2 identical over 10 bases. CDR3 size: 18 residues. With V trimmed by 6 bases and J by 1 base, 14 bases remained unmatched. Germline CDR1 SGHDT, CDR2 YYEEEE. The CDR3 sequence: CASTLGASGSLGTDTQYF. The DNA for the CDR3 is TGTGCCAGCACCCTCGGGGCTAGCGGGAGTTTGGGCACAGATACGCAGTATTTT.

Here the CDR3 DNA reads TGTGCCAGCGGCACAGTAATCGAGCAGTACTTC. This gives the protein CASGTVIEQYF. This rearrangement joins TRBV6-6 to TRBJ2-7; D gene unclear. Germline values: CDR1 MNHNY, CDR2 SVGAGI (reference sequence). V lost 8 bases to trimming and J lost 6 bases, with 11 bases between them. The CDR3 extends over 11 amino acids.

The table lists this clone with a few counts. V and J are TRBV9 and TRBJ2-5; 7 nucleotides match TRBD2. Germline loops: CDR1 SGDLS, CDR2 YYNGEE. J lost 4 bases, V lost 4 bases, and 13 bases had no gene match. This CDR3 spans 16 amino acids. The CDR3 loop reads CASSFRRGGPGETQYF. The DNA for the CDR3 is TGTGCCAGCAGCTTCCGTAGGGGAGGGCCGGGAGAGACCCAGTACTTC.

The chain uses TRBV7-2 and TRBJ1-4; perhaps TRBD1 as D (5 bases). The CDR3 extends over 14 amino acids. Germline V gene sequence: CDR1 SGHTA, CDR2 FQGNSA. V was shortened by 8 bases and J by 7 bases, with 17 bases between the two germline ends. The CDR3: CASSRGGDREKLFF. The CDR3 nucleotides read TGTGCCAGCTCCCGGGGGGGGGATCGTGAAAAACTGTTTTTT.

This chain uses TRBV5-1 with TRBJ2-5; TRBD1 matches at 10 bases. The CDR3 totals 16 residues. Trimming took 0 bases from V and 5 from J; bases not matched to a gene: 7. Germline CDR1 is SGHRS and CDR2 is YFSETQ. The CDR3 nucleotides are TGCGCCAGCAGCTTGGCCGTGACAGGGGGCATCGAGACCCAGTACTTC. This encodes CASSLAVTGGIETQYF.

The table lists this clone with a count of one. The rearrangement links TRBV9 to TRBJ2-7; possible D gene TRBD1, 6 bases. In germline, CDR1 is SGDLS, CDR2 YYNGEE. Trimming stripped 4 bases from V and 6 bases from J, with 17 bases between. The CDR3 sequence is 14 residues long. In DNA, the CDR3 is TGTGCCAGCAGCTCCTCCCACAGGGTCAGCGAGCAGTACTTC. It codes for CASSSSHRVSEQYF. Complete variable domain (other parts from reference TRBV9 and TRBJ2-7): DSGVTQTPKHLITATGQRVTLRCSPRSGDLSVYWYQQSLDQGLQFLIQYYNGEERAKGNILERFSAQQFPDLHSELNLSSLELGDSALYFCASSSSHRVSEQYFGPGTRLTVT.

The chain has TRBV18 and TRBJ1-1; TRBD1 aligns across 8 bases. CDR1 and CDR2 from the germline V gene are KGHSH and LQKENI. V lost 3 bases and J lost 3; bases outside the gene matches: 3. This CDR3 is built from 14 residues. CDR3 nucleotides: TGTGCCAGCTCACCCCAGGGGGCTGACACTGAAGCTTTCTTT. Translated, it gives CASSPQGADTEAFF.

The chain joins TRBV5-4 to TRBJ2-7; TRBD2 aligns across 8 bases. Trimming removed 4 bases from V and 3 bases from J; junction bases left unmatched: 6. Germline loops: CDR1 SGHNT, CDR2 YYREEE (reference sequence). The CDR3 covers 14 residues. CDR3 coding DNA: TGTGCCAGCAGCCCCCGGGGGGGGCTCTACGAGCAGTACTTC. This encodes CASSPRGGLYEQYF. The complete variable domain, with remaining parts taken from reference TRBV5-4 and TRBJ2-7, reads ETGVTQSPTHLIKTRGQQVTLRCSSQSGHNTVSWYQQALGQGPQFIFQYYREEENGRGNFPPRFSGLQFPNYSSELNVNALELDDSALYLCASSPRGGLYEQYFGPGTRLTVT.

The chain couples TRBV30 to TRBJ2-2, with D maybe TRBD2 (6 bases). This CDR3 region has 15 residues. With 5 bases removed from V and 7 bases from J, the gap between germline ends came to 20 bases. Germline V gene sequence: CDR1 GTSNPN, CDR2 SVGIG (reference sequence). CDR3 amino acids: CAWGRLGLASGELFF. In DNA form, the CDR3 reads TGTGCCTGGGGGCGCCTGGGGCTAGCGAGCGGGGAGCTGTTTTTT.

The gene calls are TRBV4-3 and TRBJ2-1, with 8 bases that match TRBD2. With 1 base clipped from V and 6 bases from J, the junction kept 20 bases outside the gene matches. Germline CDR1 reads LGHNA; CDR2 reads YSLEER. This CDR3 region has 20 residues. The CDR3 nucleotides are TGCGCCAGCAGCCAAGTGACTCTCGTACCGACGGGAGGGCCGGTCAATGAGCAGTTCTTC. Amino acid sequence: CASSQVTLVPTGGPVNEQFF.

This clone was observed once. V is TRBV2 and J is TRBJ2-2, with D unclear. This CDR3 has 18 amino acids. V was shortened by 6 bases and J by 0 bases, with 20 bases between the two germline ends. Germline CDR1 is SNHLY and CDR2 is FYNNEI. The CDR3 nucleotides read TGTGCCAGCAGAACGATTTGGGCGTCCGACGCGAACACCGGGGAGCTGTTTTTT. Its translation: CASRTIWASDANTGELFF.